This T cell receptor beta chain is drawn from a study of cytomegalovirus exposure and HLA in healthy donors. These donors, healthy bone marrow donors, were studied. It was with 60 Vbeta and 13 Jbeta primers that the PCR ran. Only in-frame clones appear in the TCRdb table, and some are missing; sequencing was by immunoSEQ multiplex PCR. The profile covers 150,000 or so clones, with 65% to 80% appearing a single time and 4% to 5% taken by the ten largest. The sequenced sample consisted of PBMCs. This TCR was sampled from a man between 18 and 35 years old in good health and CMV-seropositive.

This chain's CDR3 is CASSQGSEKLFF. For the CDR3, the DNA is TGTGCCAGCAGCCAGGGCAGCGAAAAACTGTTTTTT. The J gene is TRBJ1-4, the V gene TRBV14, with D hard to call. V lost 3 bases and J lost 8, with 7 bases in between. CDR3 length: 12 residues. Germline loops: CDR1 SGHDN, CDR2 FVKESK.